This is a list of T cell receptor beta chains from one sample in a study of cytomegalovirus exposure and HLA in healthy donors. This table comes from immunoSEQ multiplex PCR, and its TCRdb copy is limited to in-frame clones, with some not included. This table has 150,000 to 200,000 clones, under 80% appearing once. The sequenced material came from PBMCs. All receptors come from a woman in her twenties or thirties in good health and CMV-seropositive. Both conserved end residues are part of each CDR3. Each record gives: V gene, J gene, clone size, D gene, CDR3 length, CDR3 DNA, CDR3 protein. D genes are given only for firm matches. A row's size may be missing; if present it is once, few, many or a size class.

TRBV29-1	TRBJ1-3	.	.	13	TGCAGCGTAAGGGGGGGCTCTGGAAACACCATATATTTT	CSVRGGSGNTIYF
TRBV27	TRBJ1-4	.	.	13	TGTGCCAGCCCCTCGGAGGGAAACGAAAAACTGTTTTTT	CASPSEGNEKLFF
TRBV5-6	TRBJ1-2	.	.	13	TGTGCCAGCAGCCAGGACAGTAACTATGGCTACACCTTC	CASSQDSNYGYTF
TRBV27	TRBJ2-5	once	.	15	TGTGCCAGCAGTTCCCCCGGGACGGGGGAGGAGACCCAGTACTTC	CASSSPGTGEETQYF
TRBV27	TRBJ2-7	.	.	13	TGTGCCAGCATTGGCAGGGAATCCTACGAGCAGTACTTC	CASIGRESYEQYF
TRBV7-2	TRBJ2-6	.	TRBD1	13	TGTGCCAGCAGCTTACGGGGACAGATCGTCCTGACTTTC	CASSLRGQIVLTF
TRBV18	TRBJ1-6	.	.	14	TGTGCCAGCTCACCGGCGGCCAATAATTCACCCCTCCACTTT	CASSPAANNSPLHF
TRBV15	TRBJ1-5	once	.	16	TGTGCCACCAGCAGGGAACAGCCCTATAGCAATCAGCCCCAGCATTTT	CATSREQPYSNQPQHF
TRBV9	TRBJ1-2	.	.	19	TGTGCCAGCAGCGCCTTCGACCCACTACCTCGGCGGAGCTCCTATGGCTACACCTTC	CASSAFDPLPRRSSYGYTF
TRBV25-1	TRBJ2-3	.	TRBD2	16	TGTGCCAGCAGTGAATATAGCGGGGGTAATGCAGATACGCAGTATTTT	CASSEYSGGNADTQYF
TRBV2	TRBJ1-6	.	TRBD1	14	TGTGCCAGCAGATTGGGACAGGGCAATTCACCCCTCCACTTT	CASRLGQGNSPLHF
TRBV11-2	TRBJ2-7	few	.	11	TGTGCCAGCAGCCCGGGGGACGAGCAGTACTTC	CASSPGDEQYF
TRBV5-1	TRBJ2-7	.	.	13	TGCGCCAGCAGCATCGCGCTCACCTACGAGCAGTACTTC	CASSIALTYEQYF
TRBV4-3	TRBJ2-3	.	TRBD2	15	TGCGCCAGCAGCCAAGGGCGGGGGGGCACAGATACGCAGTATTTT	CASSQGRGGTDTQYF
TRBV29-1	TRBJ2-7	.	TRBD2	13	TGCAGCTCCCGGACTAGCGGGGGAGGCGAGCAGTACTTC	CSSRTSGGGEQYF